This is a list of T cell receptor beta chains from one sample in a study of lung T cells in sarcoidosis with Löfgren's syndrome. TCRdb passed the reads through MiXCR, listing each CDR3 protein once. The sample lists about 9,200 distinct CDR3 sequences; nearly 20% were seen once. The sample consisted of CD4+ T cells from bronchoalveolar lavage. The receptors here all came from a human donor with sarcoidosis (Löfgren's syndrome or another form), or a control subject (not recorded which). The CDR3 runs from the conserved cysteine through the conserved F or W. The D gene is left open where the match is weak. A row's size may be missing; if present it is once, few, many or a size class.

size	V	D	J	CDR3	DNA
-	TRBV30	-	TRBJ2-7	CTCTTIYEQYF	TGCACCTGCACTACTATCTACGAGCAGTACTTC
many	TRBV20-1	TRBD1	TRBJ2-2	CSAEGGQGTSEELFF	TGCAGTGCCGAGGGGGGACAGGGAACCTCGGAGGAGCTGTTTTTT
medium-sized	TRBV6-1	-	TRBJ2-3	CASSEAGVSTDTQYF	TGTGCCAGCAGTGAAGCCGGAGTGAGCACAGATACGCAGTATTTT
many	TRBV12-5	-	TRBJ1-5	CASVPDTSNQPQHF	TGTGCTAGTGTTCCGGACACAAGCAATCAGCCCCAGCATTTT
many	TRBV6-1	-	TRBJ1-3	CASRMTGQPITGNTIYF	TGTGCCAGCAGGATGACGGGACAACCTATTACTGGAAACACCATATATTTT
many	TRBV7-3	-	TRBJ2-3	CASSFTLPGGTQYF	TGTGCCAGCAGCTTCACCCTCCCCGGGGGTACGCAGTATTTT
many	TRBV28	-	TRBJ1-2	CASSFERVTGYTF	TGTGCCAGCAGTTTCGAAAGGGTCACTGGCTACACCTTC
many	TRBV3-1	-	TRBJ2-2	CASRKTGTGELFF	TGTGCCAGCAGAAAGACAGGAACCGGGGAGCTGTTTTTT
many	TRBV4-1	-	TRBJ2-2	CASSHDRFANTGELFF	TGCGCCAGCAGCCACGACAGGTTTGCGAACACCGGGGAGCTGTTTTTT
-	TRBV2	-	TRBJ2-7	CASRAALTGFSPGGEQYF	TGTGCCAGCAGGGCTGCCCTGACGGGGTTCTCCCCCGGGGGCGAGCAGTACTTC
medium-sized	TRBV10-2	-	TRBJ2-1	CASSESNNEQFF	TGCGCCAGCAGTGAGTCGAACAATGAGCAGTTCTTC
medium-sized	TRBV20-1	-	TRBJ1-3	CSASVGNTIYF	TGCAGTGCTAGCGTGGGAAACACCATATATTTT
many	TRBV3-1	-	TRBJ1-1	CASSQRDFPAHAFF	TGTGCCAGCAGCCAAAGGGACTTTCCGGCTCATGCTTTCTTT
medium-sized	TRBV20-1	-	TRBJ1-1	CSASPYEGNTEAFF	TGCAGTGCTTCCCCATATGAGGGGAACACTGAAGCTTTCTTT
many	TRBV20-1	-	TRBJ1-2	CSAGTSNYGYTF	TGCAGTGCCGGCACCTCCAACTATGGCTACACCTTC
-	TRBV2	TRBD1	TRBJ1-5	CASSPSRVQGADTQHF	TGTGCCAGCAGTCCGAGCAGGGTGCAGGGGGCAGATACGCAGCATTTT
-	TRBV5-1	-	TRBJ2-3	CASRQATDTQYF	TGCGCCAGCAGACAGGCCACAGATACGCAGTATTTT
many	TRBV3-1	TRBD2	TRBJ2-3	CASSTRGGAKSDTQYF	TGTGCCAGCAGCACCCGCGGGGGGGCCAAGTCGGATACGCAGTATTTT
many	TRBV28	-	TRBJ1-5	CASSLLGAGQPQHF	TGTGCCAGCAGTTTATTAGGGGCAGGTCAGCCCCAGCATTTT
medium-sized	TRBV20-1	-	TRBJ2-7	CSARGGTKQYF	TGCAGTGCTAGAGGGGGGACGAAGCAGTACTTC
-	TRBV7-2	-	TRBJ1-5	CASSLRSGYTDTQHF	TGCGCCAGCAGCTTAAGGTCCGGCTACACAGATACGCAGCATTTT
once	TRBV24-1	-	TRBJ2-3	CATSDDGFRPDTKYF	TGTGCCACCAGTGATGACGGGTTTCGCCCAGATACGAAGTATTTT
few	TRBV5-8	-	TRBJ1-4	CASSEIQGSNEKLFF	TGTGCCAGCAGCGAGATACAGGGCTCTAATGAAAAACTGTTTTTT
many	TRBV11-2	-	TRBJ1-3	CASSALSSGNTIYF	TGTGCCAGCAGCGCTCTGAGCTCTGGAAACACCATATATTTT
medium-sized	TRBV6-6	-	TRBJ1-1	CASSYSSRAIMNTEAFF	TGTGCCAGCAGTTACTCATCCAGGGCTATCATGAACACTGAAGCTTTCTTT
many	TRBV30	-	TRBJ2-3	CAWSVGGSADTQYF	TGTGCCTGGAGTGTAGGGGGGAGTGCAGATACGCAGTATTTT
medium-sized	TRBV27	-	TRBJ2-7	CASSFQGTHEQYF	TGTGCCAGCAGTTTCCAGGGGACCCACGAGCAGTACTTC
many	TRBV28	-	TRBJ2-2	CASSKNTGELFF	TGTGCCAGCAGTAAGAACACCGGGGAGCTGTTTTTT
many	TRBV30	TRBD1	TRBJ1-2	CAFSKDRGNYGYTF	TGTGCCTTCTCAAAGGACAGGGGTAACTATGGCTACACCTTC
medium-sized	TRBV6-1	-	TRBJ2-7	CASSEAVGQPYEQYF	TGTGCCAGCAGTGAAGCGGTAGGTCAGCCCTACGAGCAGTACTTC
many	TRBV6-1	TRBD1	TRBJ2-3	CASSGTGGTDTQYF	TGTGCCAGCAGTGGAACAGGGGGCACAGATACGCAGTATTTT
few	TRBV11-2	TRBD2	TRBJ2-7	CASSKTGTSGTYEQYF	TGTGCCAGCAGCAAAACCGGGACTAGCGGAACCTACGAGCAGTACTTC
medium-sized	TRBV27	-	TRBJ2-1	CASQPYRDHEQFF	TGTGCCAGCCAACCGTACAGGGACCATGAGCAGTTCTTC
many	TRBV4-2	-	TRBJ1-4	CASSQDAGRGDEKLFF	TGTGCCAGCAGCCAAGATGCTGGCAGGGGAGATGAAAAACTGTTTTTT
many	TRBV4-1	-	TRBJ2-1	CASSHAEAYRGDEQFF	TGCGCCAGCAGCCACGCAGAGGCTTATAGAGGCGATGAGCAGTTCTTC
many	TRBV24-1	-	TRBJ2-2	CATSEDGTGELFF	TGTGCCACCAGTGAGGACGGGACCGGGGAGCTGTTTTTT
many	TRBV28	-	TRBJ1-2	CASSLGQTNYGYTF	TGTGCCAGCAGTTTAGGGCAGACCAACTATGGCTACACCTTC
medium-sized	TRBV3-1	TRBD2	TRBJ2-1	CASSQWLAGTYNEQFF	TGTGCCAGCAGTCAATGGCTAGCGGGGACTTACAATGAGCAGTTCTTC
many	TRBV3-1	-	TRBJ1-6	CASSAEQGRNSPLHF	TGTGCCAGCAGCGCCGAACAGGGACGTAATTCACCCCTCCACTTT
few	TRBV30	-	TRBJ2-5	CAWDRTSETQYF	TGTGCCTGGGATAGGACTTCAGAGACCCAGTACTTC
medium-sized	TRBV25-1	-	TRBJ2-3	CASSEWDATTDTQYF	TGTGCCAGCAGTGAATGGGACGCGACCACAGATACGCAGTATTTT
many	TRBV12-3/TRBV12-4	-	TRBJ1-3	CASSPAGFSGNTIYF	TGTGCCAGCAGTCCTGCAGGGTTCTCTGGAAACACCATATATTTT
many	TRBV18	TRBD2	TRBJ2-3	CASSPTSGGGTDTQYF	TGTGCCAGCTCACCGACTAGCGGGGGGGGCACAGATACGCAGTATTTT
many	TRBV20-1	TRBD2	TRBJ2-7	CSAYGGGIYEQYF	TGCAGTGCCTACGGGGGAGGGATCTACGAGCAGTACTTC
medium-sized	TRBV25-1	-	TRBJ2-7	CASSEYYKSYEQYF	TGTGCCAGCAGTGAATATTATAAATCCTACGAGCAGTACTTC
medium-sized	TRBV20-1	TRBD1	TRBJ1-4	CSVRGLGQLTTNEKLFF	TGCAGTGTCCGAGGCCTGGGACAGCTTACAACTAATGAAAAACTGTTTTTT
many	TRBV6-1	TRBD1	TRBJ2-5	CASSAEDRGETQYF	TGTGCCAGCAGTGCCGAGGACAGGGGTGAGACCCAGTACTTC
medium-sized	TRBV29-1	TRBD1	TRBJ1-3	CSVALPRGQGNTIYF	TGCAGCGTAGCCCTGCCACGGGGACAGGGAAACACCATATATTTT
medium-sized	TRBV27	TRBD2	TRBJ2-3	CASSLRGGSGTDTQYF	TGTGCCAGCAGTTTACGGGGCGGGAGTGGCACAGATACGCAGTATTTT
many	TRBV7-2	-	TRBJ2-5	CASSLPTPLMETQYF	TGTGCCAGCAGCTTACCAACCCCTCTGATGGAGACCCAGTACTTC
many	TRBV2	TRBD1	TRBJ2-3	CASTRDRRTDTQYF	TGTGCCAGCACCCGGGACAGGCGCACAGATACGCAGTATTTT
-	TRBV3-1	-	TRBJ2-5	CASGPRTAFQETQYF	TGTGCCAGCGGCCCTCGGACAGCTTTCCAAGAGACTCAGTACTTC